The 18 T cell receptor beta chains reported below all come from one sample, sequenced in a study of vaccination and CD4 T cells after COVID-19. As for treatment: approximately nine-day PBMC culture with coronavirus spike peptide pools or control peptides (ViraFEST assay). Which antigens these TCRs recognize remains unknown. The Oncomine TCR Beta short-read assay sequenced DNA from cultured CD4+ T cells. A single record per CDR3 protein comes from TCRdb applying MiXCR to the PCR reads. The profile shows around 6,000 distinct CDR3 sequences, 48% of them singletons. The sequenced material came from CD4+ T cells from blood, cultured in vitro. These receptors originate from a human donor who had recovered from COVID-19.

The J gene is TRBJ2-3, the V gene TRBV20-1; TRBD2 matches at 8 bases. Per the germline V gene, CDR1 is DFQATT and CDR2 is SNEGSKA (reference sequence). The CDR3 extends over 18 amino acids. The J segment lost 4 bases and the V segment lost 0 bases, leaving 15 bases of the junction unmatched. The CDR3 reads CSARDRVRTGGPADTQYF. DNA of the CDR3: TGCAGTGCTAGAGATCGAGTCCGGACGGGGGGGCCTGCAGATACGCAGTATTTT.

This chain joins TRBV5-1 and TRBJ1-2; D unresolved. V lost 0 bases, J lost 8 bases, and 14 bases lay in between. CDR3 length: 14 amino acids. Germline loops: CDR1 SGHRS, CDR2 YFSETQ. CDR3 bases: TGCGCCAGCAGCTTGGACGGTAGTTCTGGGGGCTACACCTTC. Amino acid sequence: CASSLDGSSGGYTF.

This clonotype is labeled medium-sized (0.01 to 0.1%). The junction shows a germline mismatch at one end, possibly a read error. The V call is TRBV7-2, the J call TRBJ2-6; D not certain. The CDR3 consists of 14 residues. Germline values: CDR1 SGHTA, CDR2 FQGNSA. The CDR3 loop is CASSLASNSRLTSF. Written as DNA, the CDR3 is TGTGCCAGCAGCTTAGCCTCGAACAGCCGATTAACGTCTTTC.

This clonotype was detected only a few times. The chain links TRBV20-1 to TRBJ1-1; D not resolved. The CDR3 is 11 amino acids. The ends were cut back, 3 bases at V and 10 bases at J, with 12 bases in the middle. The germline gives CDR1 DFQATT, CDR2 SNEGSKA (reference sequence). This CDR3 reads CSASNVGGAFF. CDR3 DNA: TGCAGTGCTAGTAATGTAGGAGGAGCTTTCTTT.

This clonotype was seen a handful of times. The V and J genes are TRBV2 and TRBJ1-5; D is uncertain. The CDR3 totals 13 residues. The germline CDR1 and CDR2 sequences are SNHLY and FYNNEI. The V end lost 1 base, the J end lost 6 bases, and 7 bases lay between the germline ends. CDR3 sequence reads: CASSEDVGQPQHF. The CDR3 nucleotides are TGTGCCAGCAGTGAAGACGTCGGTCAGCCCCAGCATTTT.

This clonotype was observed a single time. The chain uses TRBV5-1 and TRBJ2-5; D might be TRBD1 (5 bases). Germline V gives CDR1 SGHRS, CDR2 YFSETQ. V lost 4 bases and J 5 bases, leaving 21 bases between the germline ends. The CDR3 spans 16 residues. In DNA form, the CDR3 reads TGCGCCAGCAGCCCCGGAGCCTCCAGGGATGGGGAGACCCAGTACTTC. It codes for CASSPGASRDGETQYF. Based on the CDR3 plus reference TRBV5-1 and TRBJ2-5, the full variable domain is KAGVTQTPRYLIKTRGQQVTLSCSPISGHRSVSWYQQTPGQGLQFLFEYFSETQRNKGNFPGRFSGRQFSNSRSEMNVSTLELGDSALYLCASSPGASRDGETQYFGPGTRLLVL.

In its sample, this clonotype was seen a few times. J is TRBJ2-7 and V is TRBV15; 9 positions agree with TRBD2. This CDR3 comprises 14 residues. Germline values: CDR1 LNHNV, CDR2 YYDKDF (reference sequence). With 3 bases clipped from V and 5 bases from J, the junction kept 5 bases outside the gene matches. The CDR3 bases are TGTGCCACCAGCAGGTGGACTAGCGACCACGAGCAGTACTTC. Translated, it gives CATSRWTSDHEQYF.

The CDR3 reads CSARDPILALLSSYNEQFF. The CDR3, as DNA: TGCAGTGCTAGAGATCCAATCCTAGCCCTCCTAAGCTCCTACAATGAGCAGTTCTTC. This chain uses TRBV20-1 with TRBJ2-1; D is perhaps TRBD2 (5 bases). From germline, CDR1 is DFQATT and CDR2 SNEGSKA (reference sequence). Trimming shortened V by 0 bases and J by 0 bases, and 21 bases separated the two germline ends. The CDR3 totals 19 residues.

J is TRBJ1-2 and V is TRBV6-5, with TRBD1 matching 8 bases. After removal of 4 bases from V and 0 bases from J, the junction contained 7 bases not matched to a gene. This CDR3 has 16 amino acids. Germline CDR1 MNHEY, CDR2 SVGAGI. The CDR3 reads CASSWTGPATNYGYTF. The CDR3 region has the DNA TGTGCCAGCAGTTGGACAGGGCCCGCAACTAACTATGGCTACACCTTC.

The rearrangement joins TRBV6-1 to TRBJ2-5, with TRBD1 matching over 7 bases. The CDR3 has 13 residues. The V segment lost 8 bases and the J segment 6 bases; nucleotides outside the gene matches: 9. The germline CDR1 and CDR2 sequences are MNHNS and SASEGT. The CDR3 sequence is CASGTAWGKTQYF. In DNA, the CDR3 is TGTGCCAGCGGGACAGCCTGGGGTAAGACCCAGTACTTC.

The count of this clonotype is one. The chain is built from TRBV25-1 and TRBJ2-1, with 10 bases aligning to TRBD2. The CDR3 spans 15 residues. From germline, CDR1 is MGHDK and CDR2 SYGVNS. Trimming removed 8 bases from V and 5 bases from J; junction bases left unmatched: 9. The CDR3 loop is CASEDTSGADNEQFF. The CDR3 DNA sequence: TGTGCCAGCGAAGACACTAGCGGGGCCGACAATGAGCAGTTCTTC.

The chain couples TRBV25-1 to TRBJ2-3; 8 bases fit TRBD2. The germline CDR1 and CDR2 sequences are MGHDK and SYGVNS. Unmatched junction bases numbered 4, after V lost 2 bases and J lost 0 bases. The CDR3 is made up of 16 amino acids. The CDR3 is CASSELAGTSTDTQYF. In DNA, the CDR3 is TGTGCCAGCAGTGAACTAGCGGGTACTAGCACAGATACGCAGTATTTT.

The V call is TRBV10-3, the J call TRBJ1-2; 9 bases agree with TRBD1. CDR3 size: 17 residues. The germline CDR1 and CDR2 sequences are ENHRY and SYGVKD. Unmatched junction bases numbered 11, after V lost 4 bases and J lost 2 bases. This CDR3 is CAISGPSRGTGNYGYTF. CDR3 nucleotide sequence: TGTGCCATCAGTGGACCCTCCAGAGGGACAGGGAACTATGGCTACACCTTC.

DNA of the CDR3: TGCAGTGCTAGAGATCAGGACCTCGAAAAACTGTTTTTT. Protein product: CSARDQDLEKLFF. This chain uses TRBV20-1 with TRBJ1-4, with no clear D. The CDR3 totals 13 residues. Looked up from germline, CDR1 is DFQATT and CDR2 is SNEGSKA (reference sequence). V dropped 0 bases and J dropped 8 bases, with 10 bases sitting between them.

V usage is TRBV20-1 and J usage is TRBJ1-1; D is ambiguous. The CDR3 extends over 14 amino acids. Trimming cost V 3 bases and J 2 bases, with 13 bases left between them. Germline loops: CDR1 DFQATT, CDR2 SNEGSKA (reference sequence). CDR3 coding DNA: TGCAGTGCTAGTTACAGAAAACATAACACTGAAGCTTTCTTT. This encodes CSASYRKHNTEAFF.

This clonotype is medium-sized within its sample. V usage is TRBV20-1 and J usage is TRBJ2-5, with 8 positions matching TRBD1. Germline V gene lookup returns CDR1 DFQATT and CDR2 SNEGSKA (reference sequence). This CDR3 region has 13 residues. Losses at the gene ends were 5 bases for V and 5 bases for J; bases not matched to a gene: 7. Here the CDR3 reads CSAPQGAGETQYF. The CDR3 nucleotides read TGCAGTGCTCCCCAGGGGGCCGGGGAGACCCAGTACTTC.

This clonotype was seen a few times. V usage is TRBV6-2 or TRBV6-3 and J usage is TRBJ2-3; D possibly corresponds to TRBD1 (6 bases). The CDR3 is 13 amino acids. V gave up 2 bases and J gave up 4 bases, with 7 bases separating them. Germline CDR1 and CDR2: MNHEY and SVGEGT. The CDR3 DNA follows: TGTGCCAGCAGTTACACAGGGCCAGATACGCAGTATTTT. Translating it yields CASSYTGPDTQYF.

The chain recombines TRBV27 with TRBJ1-2, with 7 positions matching TRBD1. Germline assignment: CDR1 MNHEY and CDR2 SMNVEV (reference sequence). This CDR3 is built from 16 residues. Trimming took 6 bases from V and 4 from J; bases not matched to a gene: 14. CDR3 amino acids: CASSLRDSHSIYGYTF. The CDR3 DNA sequence: TGTGCCAGCAGCTTACGGGACAGTCACTCTATCTATGGCTACACCTTC.